Listed below are T cell receptor beta chains from one sample, sequenced in a study of blood T cell repertoires in COVID-19. Repertoires were generated with immunoSEQ multiplex PCR, while TCRdb's copy carries only in-frame clones and drops some. The sample carries a few hundred thousand clones, 88% recorded once. The sample consisted of peripheral blood. The receptors were gathered from a woman in her forties or fifties with COVID-19, enrolled during active disease. Both conserved end residues are part of each CDR3. Fields, in order: V gene, CDR3 length, J gene, CDR3 protein.

v_call: TRBV29-1
cdr3_length: 13
j_call: TRBJ1-1
cdr3_aa: CSVERGQDTEAFF

v_call: TRBV6-5
cdr3_length: 15
j_call: TRBJ1-2
cdr3_aa: CASSTQGVGNYGYTF

v_call: TRBV5-1
cdr3_length: 17
j_call: TRBJ1-6
cdr3_aa: CASSFGRDRAGGSPLHF

v_call: TRBV6-5
cdr3_length: 14
j_call: TRBJ1-6
cdr3_aa: CASRQDSKNSPLHF

v_call: TRBV27
cdr3_length: 16
j_call: TRBJ1-5
cdr3_aa: CASSPLPPLGAQPQHF

v_call: TRBV6-5
cdr3_length: 14
j_call: TRBJ1-2
cdr3_aa: CASILTQGNYGYTF

v_call: TRBV5-1
cdr3_length: 13
j_call: TRBJ1-2
cdr3_aa: CASSLGGSDGYTF

v_call: TRBV5-5
cdr3_length: 16
j_call: TRBJ1-2
cdr3_aa: CASSLEGAGGAYGYTF

v_call: TRBV30
cdr3_length: 14
j_call: TRBJ2-3
cdr3_aa: CAWSARARTDTQYF

v_call: TRBV16
cdr3_length: 14
j_call: TRBJ1-2
cdr3_aa: CASSHTTGLYGYTF

v_call: TRBV3-1/TRBV3-2
cdr3_length: 13
j_call: TRBJ2-1
cdr3_aa: CASSQGGVHEQFF

v_call: TRBV7-2
cdr3_length: 15
j_call: TRBJ1-6
cdr3_aa: CASSFSQGANSPLHF

v_call: TRBV10-2
cdr3_length: 13
j_call: TRBJ2-7
cdr3_aa: CASASGGAGEQYF

v_call: TRBV3-1/TRBV3-2
cdr3_length: 15
j_call: TRBJ2-7
cdr3_aa: CASSPASDMYYEQYF

v_call: TRBV7-9
cdr3_length: 12
j_call: TRBJ2-2
cdr3_aa: CASPGMTGELFF

v_call: TRBV6-5
cdr3_length: 14
j_call: TRBJ1-2
cdr3_aa: CASSYSRGFDGYTF

v_call: TRBV10-2
cdr3_length: 15
j_call: TRBJ1-5
cdr3_aa: CASSVSTGSNQPQHF

v_call: TRBV6-4
cdr3_length: 15
j_call: TRBJ1-6
cdr3_aa: CASSRMTGGHSPLHF

v_call: TRBV30
cdr3_length: 13
j_call: TRBJ1-3
cdr3_aa: CAWSVAGGNTIYF

v_call: TRBV16
cdr3_length: 14
j_call: TRBJ1-2
cdr3_aa: CASSQSLYNYGYTF

v_call: TRBV25-1
cdr3_length: 14
j_call: TRBJ1-1
cdr3_aa: CASSAGGVHTEAFF

v_call: TRBV7-3
cdr3_length: 14
j_call: TRBJ2-7
cdr3_aa: CASSKGQPIYEQYF

v_call: TRBV2
cdr3_length: 14
j_call: TRBJ1-3
cdr3_aa: CASQDIQPGNTIYF

v_call: TRBV9
cdr3_length: 13
j_call: TRBJ1-2
cdr3_aa: CASSRAGYYGYTF

v_call: TRBV5-6
cdr3_length: 14
j_call: TRBJ1-2
cdr3_aa: CASSPGQGMHGYTF

v_call: TRBV6-6
cdr3_length: 12
j_call: TRBJ1-2
cdr3_aa: CASNIQGDGYTF

v_call: TRBV30
cdr3_length: 13
j_call: TRBJ1-1
cdr3_aa: CACQQGAATEAFF

v_call: TRBV2
cdr3_length: 14
j_call: TRBJ2-2
cdr3_aa: CASSELASGGELFF

v_call: TRBV7-2
cdr3_length: 13
j_call: TRBJ1-4
cdr3_aa: CASSFQAESKLFF

v_call: TRBV7-9
cdr3_length: 12
j_call: TRBJ2-3
cdr3_aa: CASSSTVDTQYF

v_call: TRBV9
cdr3_length: 13
j_call: TRBJ1-1
cdr3_aa: CASSPGTGSSAFF

v_call: TRBV24-1
cdr3_length: 15
j_call: TRBJ2-1
cdr3_aa: CATSESSGGAYEQFF